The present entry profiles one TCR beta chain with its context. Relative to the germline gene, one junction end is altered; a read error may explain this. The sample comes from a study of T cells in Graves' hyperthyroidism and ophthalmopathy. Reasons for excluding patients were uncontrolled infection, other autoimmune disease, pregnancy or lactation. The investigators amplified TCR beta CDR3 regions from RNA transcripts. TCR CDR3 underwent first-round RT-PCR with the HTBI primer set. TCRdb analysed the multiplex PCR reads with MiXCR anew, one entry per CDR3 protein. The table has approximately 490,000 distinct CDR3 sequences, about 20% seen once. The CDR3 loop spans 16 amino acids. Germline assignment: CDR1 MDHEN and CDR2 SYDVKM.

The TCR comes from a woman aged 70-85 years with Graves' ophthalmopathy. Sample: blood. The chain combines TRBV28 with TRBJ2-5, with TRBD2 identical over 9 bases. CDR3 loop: CASSQEPPRGGETQYF. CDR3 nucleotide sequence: TGCGCCAGCAGCCAAGAACCCCCGCGGGGGGGGGAGACCCAGTACTTC.